This T cell receptor (beta chain) was documented in a study of CD8 T cells in Susac syndrome. Random hexamers were used to reverse transcribe 0.5 to 1 ug of RNA. TCRdb used MiXCR to reprocess the immunoSEQ multiplex PCR reads, holding one entry per CDR3 protein. The sample records 120,000 or so distinct CDR3 sequences, approximately 93% being singletons. Germline V CDR1 and CDR2: PRHDT, FYEKMQ (reference sequence). The CDR3 spans 10 residues. The ends were cut back, 4 bases at V and 9 bases at J, with 4 bases in the middle. Sequencing of TCR beta was performed on blood CD8+ T cells and on blood CD4+ T cells.

Sequenced: CD4+ T cells from PBMCs. The chain is built from TRBV13 and TRBJ1-5; unclear D gene. This TCR came from a human donor with multiple sclerosis. The CDR3 DNA reads TGTGCCAGCAGCTGTCGGCCCCAGCATTTT. The encoded protein is CASSCRPQHF.